These 2 T cell receptor beta chains were all obtained from the same sample, sequenced in a study of shared clonotypes between healthy human individuals. TCRdb's copy holds only in-frame clones and misses some; the assay was immunoSEQ multiplex PCR. The sample lists approximately 1.9 million clones; 80% to 95% were seen once. It was CD45RO-negative cells, positively selected for CCR7, that made up naive CD8 cells, with terminally differentiated effector memory CD45RA+ cells excluded. The sequencing sample was made of naive CD8+ T cells from PBMCs. These receptor sequences come from a man younger than 30 in good health. Some clones in this sample may be carry-over from other donors' samples.

The rearrangement links TRBV7-6 to TRBJ2-2; 7 bases align to TRBD2. V shed 1 base, J shed 5 bases, and the junction held 13 bases outside the gene matches. CDR1 is SGHVS and CDR2 is FNYEAQ in the germline V gene. This CDR3 has 18 residues. This CDR3 reads CASSLVSASGMQTGELFF. The CDR3 DNA reads TGTGCCAGCAGCTTAGTATCAGCTAGCGGTATGCAAACCGGGGAGCTGTTTTTT.

The chain carries TRBV7-3 and TRBJ2-5, with D tentatively TRBD2 (6 bases). Trimming removed 4 bases at V and 4 bases at J, with 13 bases between. The germline gives CDR1 SGHTA, CDR2 FQGTGA. The CDR3 covers 14 residues. The CDR3 coding sequence is TGTGCCAGCAGCTACACCGGGAGCGGAGAGACCCAGTACTTC. This sequence encodes CASSYTGSGETQYF.